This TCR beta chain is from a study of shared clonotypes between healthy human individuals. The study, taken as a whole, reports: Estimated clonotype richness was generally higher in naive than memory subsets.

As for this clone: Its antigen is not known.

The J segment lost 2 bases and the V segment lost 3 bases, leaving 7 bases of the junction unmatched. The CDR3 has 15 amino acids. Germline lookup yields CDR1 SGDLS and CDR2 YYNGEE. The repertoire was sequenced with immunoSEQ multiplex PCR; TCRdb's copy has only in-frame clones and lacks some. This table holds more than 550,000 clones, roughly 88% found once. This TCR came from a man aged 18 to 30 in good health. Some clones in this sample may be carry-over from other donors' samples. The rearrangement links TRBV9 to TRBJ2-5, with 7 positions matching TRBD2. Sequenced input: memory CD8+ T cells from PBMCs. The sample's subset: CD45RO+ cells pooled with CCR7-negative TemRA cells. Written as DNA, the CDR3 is TGTGCCAGCAGCGAGTCTAGCGGAGCACAAGAGACCCAGTACTTC. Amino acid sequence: CASSESSGAQETQYF. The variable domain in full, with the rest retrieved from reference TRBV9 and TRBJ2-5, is DSGVTQTPKHLITATGQRVTLRCSPRSGDLSVYWYQQSLDQGLQFLIQYYNGEERAKGNILERFSAQQFPDLHSELNLSSLELGDSALYFCASSESSGAQETQYFGPGTRLLVL.